One TCR beta chain is described in this entry. What it binds is unknown. The CDR3 totals 17 residues. Germline V CDR1 and CDR2: SGDLS, YYNGEE. Trimming took 4 bases from V and 7 from J; bases not matched to a gene: 14. The sample belongs to a study of cytomegalovirus exposure and HLA in healthy donors. Study as a whole: An analysis done earlier identified almost 120 million unique TCR beta sequences from about 179 million T cells. Study-wide results and caveats: A link between a missense DCLRE1C variant and TCR beta V- and J-gene trimming emerged from a later analysis. Immune exposure data for these donors was limited to CMV serostatus.

PCR amplification relied on 60 Vbeta primers (plus 13 Jbeta primers). Assay: immunoSEQ multiplex PCR; the TCRdb copy retains only in-frame clones and omits some. The data contain about 190,000 clones, under 85% of them singletons. The V call is TRBV9, the J call TRBJ2-1; TRBD2 matches at 10 bases. Sequenced input: PBMCs. The clonotype comes from a woman under 30 in good health and CMV-seronegative. CDR3 sequence: CASSTPDLAGVQNEQFF. CDR3 bases: TGTGCCAGCAGCACCCCAGACCTAGCGGGAGTTCAGAATGAGCAGTTCTTC.